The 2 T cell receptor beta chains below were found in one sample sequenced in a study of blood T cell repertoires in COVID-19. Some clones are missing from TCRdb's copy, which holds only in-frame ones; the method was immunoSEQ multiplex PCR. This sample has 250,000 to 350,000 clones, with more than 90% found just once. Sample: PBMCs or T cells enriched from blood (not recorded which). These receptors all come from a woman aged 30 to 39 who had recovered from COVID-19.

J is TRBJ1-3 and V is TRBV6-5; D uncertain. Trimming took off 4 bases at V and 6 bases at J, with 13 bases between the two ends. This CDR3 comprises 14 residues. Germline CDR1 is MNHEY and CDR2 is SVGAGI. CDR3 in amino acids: CASSSKPKENTIYF. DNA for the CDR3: TGTGCCAGCAGTTCCAAACCTAAAGAAAACACCATATATTTT.

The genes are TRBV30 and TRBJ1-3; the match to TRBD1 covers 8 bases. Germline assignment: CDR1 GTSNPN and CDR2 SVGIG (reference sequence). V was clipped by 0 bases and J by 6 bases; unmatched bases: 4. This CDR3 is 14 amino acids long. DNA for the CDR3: TGTGCCTGGAGTGTAACAGGGGGATTAAACACCATATATTTT. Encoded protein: CAWSVTGGLNTIYF.